The next 3 T cell receptor beta chains were all read from a single sample in a study of control samples from healthy donors and cancer patients. Method: immunoSEQ multiplex PCR; TCRdb's copy keeps in-frame clones and lacks some. The table shows 100,000 to 150,000 clones, with 92% occurring only once. The material sequenced was blood. Receptors originate from a woman between 45 and 60 years old in good health.

This clone showed up just a few times. The V gene is TRBV6-2 or TRBV6-3, the J gene TRBJ1-2, with TRBD1 identical over 10 bases. The CDR3 contains 16 residues. Germline loops: CDR1 MNHEY, CDR2 SVGEGT. After removal of 0 bases from V and 7 bases from J, the junction contained 8 bases not matched to a gene. CDR3: CASSYSPDRGLGGYTF. The CDR3 coding sequence is TGTGCCAGCAGTTACTCGCCCGACAGGGGGCTGGGTGGCTACACCTTC.

This rearrangement joins TRBV20-1 to TRBJ2-5, with 7 bases fitting TRBD1. CDR1 DFQATT and CDR2 SNEGSKA come from the germline V gene (reference sequence). There are 15 residues in the CDR3. Germline trimming cut 3 bases from V and 5 bases from J; bases unmatched to any gene: 12. The CDR3 DNA follows: TGCAGTGCTAGTAAAGCACCAACGACAGGGGAGACCCAGTACTTC. Translated: CSASKAPTTGETQYF.

V gene TRBV5-5 combines with J gene TRBJ1-5, with D possibly TRBD1 on 5 matching bases. This CDR3 region has 17 residues. The germline CDR1 and CDR2 sequences are SGHKS and YYEKEE (reference sequence). With 4 bases removed from V and 3 bases from J, the gap between germline ends came to 20 bases. Here the CDR3 reads CASSPRGTPMVNQPQHF. The CDR3 nucleotides read TGTGCCAGCAGCCCACGGGGGACCCCTATGGTCAATCAGCCCCAGCATTTT.